Below, one T cell receptor (beta chain) is given with its context. No antigen is known for it. Regarding treatment: oral pan-JAK inhibitor, 5-10 mg twice daily. Once RNA had been extracted, it was reverse transcribed into cDNA to act as the sequencing template. Profiled with immunoSEQ multiplex PCR; TCRdb holds only in-frame clones, not every one. The sample carries fewer than 150,000 clones, 82% recorded once. The data derive from a study of CD8+ T cells in alopecia areata. Study-level results: On tofacitinib, scalp clonality and expanded CD8+ clones among top 100 fell significantly.

This CDR3 contains 13 residues. CDR1 and CDR2 from the germline V gene are SEHNR and FQNEAQ (reference sequence). Trimming cost V 3 bases and J 7 bases, with 12 bases left between them. The material was CD8+ T cells sorted from blood, obtained at week 4, from a patient treated with tofacitinib. V is TRBV7-9 and J is TRBJ2-5, with D possibly being TRBD1 or TRBD2 (5 bases each). The receptor was derived from a human donor with alopecia areata. For the CDR3, the DNA is TGTGCCAGCAGCTTTGACTTGAGGGGGACCCAGTACTTC. Its protein product is CASSFDLRGTQYF. Full variable domain (missing parts from reference TRBV7-9 and TRBJ2-5): DTGVSQNPRHKITKRGQNVTFRCDPISEHNRLYWYRQTLGQGPEFLTYFQNEAQLEKSRLLSDRFSAERPKGSFSTLEIQRTEQGDSAMYLCASSFDLRGTQYFGPGTRLLVL.